This T cell receptor (beta chain) was sequenced in a study of early T cells in non-severe SARS-CoV-2 infection. As for the study in general: The study sequenced bulk RNA from unsorted whole blood, with chains unpaired.

From germline, CDR1 is SGHVS and CDR2 FNYEAQ. The germline V and J ends were trimmed by 3 bases and 4 bases, with 7 bases remaining between them. This CDR3 contains 13 residues. Unique molecular identifiers (one per individual cDNA molecule) were attached. One entry per CDR3 protein, called by TCRdb with MiXCR from the 5' RACE reads. The data show 85,000 to 100,000 distinct CDR3 sequences, 13% seen once. This clonotype was seen only a few times. What was sequenced was whole blood. The source of this sequence is an adult who was a healthcare worker with PCR-confirmed SARS-CoV-2 infection or an uninfected control (not recorded which). V gene TRBV7-6 combines with J gene TRBJ1-3; D is possibly TRBD1 (5 bases). The CDR3 DNA reads TGTGCCAGCAGCTTGTCAGGGGGAAACACCATATATTTT. It yields the protein CASSLSGGNTIYF.